This TCR beta chain emerged from a study of cytomegalovirus exposure and HLA in healthy donors. Primers included in the PCR were 60 Vbeta and 13 Jbeta primers. This table comes from immunoSEQ multiplex PCR, and its TCRdb copy is limited to in-frame clones, with some not included. The sample has 130,000 or so clones; about four fifths are singletons. The clonotype originates from a young man in good health and CMV-seronegative. The sequencing input was PBMCs.

The CDR3 coding sequence is TGCGCCAGCAGTCAATACTCCGGGGAGCAGTTCTTC. Translation: CASSQYSGEQFF. The chain couples TRBV4-3 to TRBJ2-1; D not resolved. The CDR3 extends over 12 amino acids. Trimming pared 6 bases from V and 10 bases from J, leaving 13 bases between. From germline, CDR1 is LGHNA and CDR2 YSLEER.